Listed below are T cell receptor beta chains from one sample, sequenced in a study of blood T cell repertoires in COVID-19. Using immunoSEQ multiplex PCR, the repertoire was profiled, and TCRdb retains in-frame clones only, with some absent. The table records fewer than 85,000 clones, 70% to 90% of them present only once. Sequenced material: peripheral blood. Receptors originate from a man aged 50 to 59 with active COVID-19. Both conserved end residues are part of each CDR3. D genes are given only for firm matches. Rows may omit the clone size; those that give it use once, few, many or a size class.

abundance	d_gene	j_gene	v_gene	CDR3nt	CDR3aa
once	NA	TRBJ2-3	TRBV18	TGTGCCAGCTCAAGACTAGAGACAGATACGCAGTATTTT	CASSRLETDTQYF
once	NA	TRBJ1-4	TRBV4-2	TGTGCCAGCAGCCAAGAGGGCAGTTCGAATGAAAAACTGTTTTTT	CASSQEGSSNEKLFF
NA	TRBD2	TRBJ2-1	TRBV2	TGTGCCAGCACGGGCTACCGGGAGGATGAGCAGTTCTTC	CASTGYREDEQFF
NA	TRBD1	TRBJ1-1	TRBV6-2/TRBV6-3	TGTGCCAGCAGTTACCCAAACCGACAGGGGAACACTGAAGCTTTCTTT	CASSYPNRQGNTEAFF
once	TRBD1	TRBJ1-4	TRBV3-1/TRBV3-2	TGTGCCAGCAGCCTAGGACAGGGAGGGGAAAAACTGTTTTTT	CASSLGQGGEKLFF
NA	NA	TRBJ2-1	TRBV6-6	TGTGCCAGCAGTCCTCGCAGTCGGGGTGAGCAGTTCTTC	CASSPRSRGEQFF
once	NA	TRBJ2-2	TRBV12-3/TRBV12-4	TGTGCCAGCAGTCCCCCCAGCGGGGAGCTGTTTTTT	CASSPPSGELFF
NA	NA	TRBJ2-7	TRBV28	TGTGCCAGCAGTTTATCACACCCCCTCGCGCAGGGGGCCCAGCGGGAGGAGGGCGAGCAGTACTTC	CASSLSHPLAQGAQREEGEQYF
NA	TRBD1	TRBJ2-3	TRBV18	TGTGCCAGCTCCCTGGACAGGGGTGATACGCAGTATTTT	CASSLDRGDTQYF
NA	NA	TRBJ2-3	TRBV4-2	TGTGCCAGCAGCCAAGGAGCAGATACGCAGTATTTT	CASSQGADTQYF
NA	TRBD1	TRBJ2-7	TRBV6-5	TGTGCCAGCAGTTACGATTCCAGGGGGCCTTACCGTCAGTACTTC	CASSYDSRGPYRQYF
few	NA	TRBJ1-6	TRBV4-1	TGCGCCAGCAGCCAAGCCCCAGGGGTCGTTGATTCACCCCTCCACTTT	CASSQAPGVVDSPLHF
NA	TRBD1	TRBJ1-1	TRBV6-6	TGTGCCAGCAGTGATCGGGACAGGGGATACACTGAAGCTTTCTTT	CASSDRDRGYTEAFF
NA	TRBD1	TRBJ2-3	TRBV7-6	TGTGCCAGCAGCCGATCCGGGACAGGGGTGGATACGCAGTATTTT	CASSRSGTGVDTQYF
NA	NA	TRBJ2-1	TRBV7-8	TGTGCCAGCAGCTTACGGGACATCTACAATGAGCAGTTCTTC	CASSLRDIYNEQFF
NA	NA	TRBJ1-5	TRBV4-3	TGCGCCAGCAGCCCGGGTCCAAGTGCACACGAGCCCCAGCATTTT	CASSPGPSAHEPQHF
NA	TRBD1	TRBJ1-2	TRBV5-6	TGTGCCAGCAGCTTCGGGACAGGGGGCTTTTCCTATGGCTACACCTTC	CASSFGTGGFSYGYTF
NA	TRBD1	TRBJ1-6	TRBV5-8	TGTGCCAGTTCTCATCGGGGACAGATCAATTCACCCCTCCACTTT	CASSHRGQINSPLHF
NA	TRBD2	TRBJ2-7	TRBV19	TGTGCCAGTAAGAAATCGGGACTAGCCGGGATAACCTACGAGCAGTACTTC	CASKKSGLAGITYEQYF
NA	NA	TRBJ2-3	TRBV15	TGTGCCACCAGCAGAGGGGCCGGACTTAACACAGATACGCAGTATTTT	CATSRGAGLNTDTQYF
NA	TRBD2	TRBJ2-3	TRBV18	TGTGCCAGCTCACCTCCAGGGAGGGTCACAGATACGCAGTATTTT	CASSPPGRVTDTQYF
once	NA	TRBJ2-3	TRBV5-1	TGCGCCAGCAGCCGGCGGACTAGCACAGATACGCAGTATTTT	CASSRRTSTDTQYF
NA	NA	TRBJ2-2	TRBV10-3	TGTGCCATCAGTGAGCAAGCGGGTGGGTCCGGGGAGCTGTTTTTT	CAISEQAGGSGELFF
NA	NA	TRBJ2-7	TRBV19	TGTGCCAGTAGCTCACTAGATCTGCTGCGGGAGCAGTACTTC	CASSSLDLLREQYF
NA	NA	TRBJ2-7	TRBV2	TGTGCCAGTCGAGTCCCCCGGGATTTCCTTTACGAGCAGTACTTC	CASRVPRDFLYEQYF
once	NA	TRBJ1-5	TRBV28	TGTGCCAGCAGTCGGGGGTTTTATAGCAATCAGCCCCAGCATTTT	CASSRGFYSNQPQHF
NA	NA	TRBJ2-3	TRBV6-4	TGTGCCAGCAGTGCGGCTAGCGGCACAGATACGCAGTATTTT	CASSAASGTDTQYF
NA	NA	TRBJ1-2	TRBV4-2	TGTGCCAGCAGCCGAACGGGAGGCGGCGATGATGGCTACACCTTC	CASSRTGGGDDGYTF
NA	TRBD1	TRBJ1-1	TRBV4-2	TGTGCCAGCAGCCAAGGCGGGACAGGGGACACTGAAGCTTTCTTT	CASSQGGTGDTEAFF
NA	TRBD2	TRBJ2-5	TRBV14	TGTGCCAGCAGCCCGCGGGGGGGCCCCCTTGGGAAAACACGAGAGACCCAGTACTTC	CASSPRGGPLGKTRETQYF
NA	TRBD2	TRBJ2-3	TRBV5-1	TGCGCCAGCAGCCTCGTCGGGAGGCGGGGCGCAGATACGCAGTATTTT	CASSLVGRRGADTQYF
NA	NA	TRBJ2-7	TRBV10-3	TGTGCCATCAACTCGGGGGGCAGCTACGAGCAGTACTTC	CAINSGGSYEQYF
few	NA	TRBJ1-6	TRBV6-1	TGTGCCAGCAGTGTTGAAAGGGGTTCCTATAATTCACCCCTCCACTTT	CASSVERGSYNSPLHF
NA	TRBD1	TRBJ2-5	TRBV5-8	TGTGCCAGCAGCTACGGACAGGGCCAAGAGACCCAGTACTTC	CASSYGQGQETQYF
NA	TRBD2	TRBJ2-7	TRBV5-1	TGCGCCAGCAGCTTTACACTAGCGGGTGCCTACGAGCAGTACTTC	CASSFTLAGAYEQYF
NA	NA	TRBJ1-1	TRBV7-9	TGTGCCAGCAGCCCAGCAGTTACAGGCTTCCTAAACACTGAAGCTTTCTTT	CASSPAVTGFLNTEAFF
NA	TRBD1	TRBJ2-7	TRBV6-5	TGTGCCAGCAGACAAACCCTACAGGGGGCCTACGAGCAGTACTTC	CASRQTLQGAYEQYF
NA	TRBD1	TRBJ1-1	TRBV19	TGTGCCAGTAGTCCCATACAGGGGCAGGGCACTGAAGCTTTCTTT	CASSPIQGQGTEAFF